Detailed here is one TCR beta chain. Its antigen is not identified. The record originates from a study of blood T cells in healthy people across ages. The study, taken as a whole, reports: The unknown donor CMV status may have confounded expanded clonotype changes.

With a J-beta primer mix and a sample-barcoded 5' primer, a second PCR ran about 7 to 11 cycles. Tags on each cDNA molecule came from a template-switch adaptor with 12 random nucleotides. TCRdb redid the calling of the 5' RACE reads with MiXCR, one entry per CDR3 protein. The repertoire holds almost 800,000 distinct CDR3 sequences, with roughly 50% as singletons. The germline gives CDR1 SQVTM, CDR2 ANQGSEA. CDR3 size: 16 residues. Trimming took 0 bases from V and 0 from J; bases not matched to a gene: 7. The sample consisted of blood. The sequence came from a young man in good health. The chain recombines TRBV29-1 with TRBJ2-7, with 8 bases lining up with TRBD2. As DNA, the CDR3 is TGCAGCGTTGAAGATATGTCTAGCGGGTACTCCTACGAGCAGTACTTC. Protein product: CSVEDMSSGYSYEQYF.